A single sample gave rise to the 32 T cell receptor beta chains below, sequenced in a study of response to subunit inactivated influenza vaccine. MiXCR, run by TCRdb on the RT-PCR reads, gives a single entry per CDR3 protein. The sample has 150,000 to 200,000 distinct CDR3 sequences; 10% to 15% are singletons. In addition, the sample was reused for a study of T cells expressing NK-cell markers. That publication notes: 5'RACE template switching built TCR beta cDNA with unique molecular identifiers.

Sequences were derived from CD8+ T cells sorted from PBMCs, sampled approximately 12 days after vaccination. The receptors stem from a man aged 45-60 years who received an inactivated influenza vaccine.

This clonotype occurred many times. The CDR3 DNA is TGTGCCAGCAGTGTGTACACAGGGGACTACGAGCAGTACTTC. Translated, it gives CASSVYTGDYEQYF. The chain uses TRBV27 and TRBJ2-7; TRBD1 matches at 7 bases. This CDR3 has 14 amino acids. J was trimmed by 3 bases and V by 5 bases; bases with no gene match: 7. CDR1 MNHEY and CDR2 SMNVEV come from the germline V gene (reference sequence).

This clonotype was recorded a few times. The V gene is TRBV6-6, the J gene TRBJ1-1; a weak D match, TRBD1 (5 bases). The germline V gene has CDR1 MNHNY and CDR2 SVGAGI (reference sequence). The V and J ends lost 7 bases and 4 bases respectively, with 13 bases between them. This CDR3 has 13 residues. CDR3 region: CASTNNGGTEAFF. CDR3 DNA: TGTGCCAGCACTAATAACGGGGGCACTGAAGCTTTCTTT.

This clonotype was counted between two and nine times. This chain links TRBV11-2 with TRBJ2-1; 8 bases align to TRBD1. This CDR3 region has 16 residues. Looked up from germline, CDR1 is SGHAT and CDR2 is FQNNGV. Trimming removed 4 bases from V and 3 bases from J; junction bases left unmatched: 8. In nucleotides, the CDR3 is TGTGCCAGCAGCTCGACCGGACAGGGTCTCTACAATGAGCAGTTCTTC. It translates to CASSSTGQGLYNEQFF.

This clonotype has more than one count but fewer than ten. This rearrangement joins TRBV5-1 to TRBJ2-1, with 9 bases that match TRBD2. The CDR3 sequence is 15 residues long. Germline V gene data show CDR1 as SGHRS and CDR2 as YFSETQ. Trimming at V came to 6 bases and at J to 9 bases, leaving 13 bases not matched to a gene. In DNA form, the CDR3 reads TGCGCCAGCACCCCTTGGGATAGCGGGAGTGCTGAGCAGTTCTTC. Protein product: CASTPWDSGSAEQFF.

This clonotype was recorded a few times. The chain employs TRBV4-2 and TRBJ2-4, with 11 bases lining up with TRBD2. The trim removed 4 bases at V and 2 bases at J, leaving 4 bases unmatched. Germline V gene lookup returns CDR1 LGHNA and CDR2 YNFKEQ. The CDR3 has 16 residues. CDR3 in DNA: TGTGCCAGCAGCCCGGGACTAGCGGCACCCAAAAACATTCAGTACTTC. It translates to CASSPGLAAPKNIQYF.

The J gene is TRBJ2-5, the V gene TRBV11-1, with 14 bases aligning to TRBD2. This CDR3 contains 18 residues. Germline V gene data show CDR1 as SGHAT and CDR2 as FQDESV (reference sequence). V lost 5 bases, J lost 4 bases, and 12 bases stayed unmatched. As DNA, the CDR3 is TGTGCCAGCAGCCATGGGACTAGCGGGAGTGGCCCAAGAGAGACCCAGTACTTC. This sequence encodes CASSHGTSGSGPRETQYF.

The table lists this clonotype with many counts. This sequence joins TRBV3-1 and TRBJ1-2; 8 bases align to TRBD1. Germline CDR1 is LGHDT and CDR2 is YNNKEL (reference sequence). CDR3 size: 16 residues. V lost 0 bases, J lost 7 bases, and 10 bases stayed unmatched. This CDR3 reads CASSQDQYPTGAGYTF. Here the CDR3 DNA reads TGTGCCAGCAGCCAAGATCAGTACCCGACAGGGGCTGGCTACACCTTC.

This clonotype was recorded a few times. The rearrangement links TRBV14 to TRBJ2-7; D call uncertain. V was clipped by 3 bases and J by 6 bases, with 12 bases between them. Germline values: CDR1 SGHDN, CDR2 FVKESK. This CDR3 has 13 residues. The CDR3: CASSQYQTSEQYF. The CDR3 DNA follows: TGTGCCAGCAGCCAGTACCAGACGTCCGAGCAGTACTTC.

This clonotype was observed a handful of times. This sequence joins TRBV30 and TRBJ1-2; tentative D call: TRBD1 (5 bases). CDR1 is GTSNPN, CDR2 SVGIG, per germline (reference sequence). The CDR3 consists of 13 residues. The V gene lost 1 base and the J gene lost 2 bases, with 8 bases spanning the gap. The CDR3 region is CAWSGDSNYGYTF. CDR3 in DNA: TGTGCCTGGAGTGGCGACAGCAACTATGGCTACACCTTC.

V and J are TRBV28 and TRBJ1-1; D unresolved. CDR3 length: 13 amino acids. Germline V gene sequence: CDR1 MDHEN, CDR2 SYDVKM. Trimming cost V 2 bases and J 6 bases, with 10 bases left between them. As DNA, the CDR3 is TGTGCCAGCAGTTTAGTTTACGGCCCTGAAGCTTTCTTT. The encoded protein is CASSLVYGPEAFF.

This clonotype turned up a few times. This rearrangement joins TRBV7-9 to TRBJ1-1; a weak D match, TRBD1 (5 bases). The V end was cut by 1 base, the J end by 3 bases, with 9 bases between. CDR1 is SEHNR, CDR2 FQNEAQ, per germline (reference sequence). The CDR3 totals 14 residues. The CDR3 loop reads CASSLGGADTEAFF. As DNA, the CDR3 is TGTGCCAGCAGCTTAGGAGGGGCGGACACTGAAGCTTTCTTT.

The genes are TRBV18 and TRBJ2-1; TRBD1 agrees at 8 bases. The CDR3 length is 15 residues. The trim removed 8 bases at V and 6 bases at J, leaving 12 bases unmatched. Germline-derived CDR1 and CDR2 are KGHSH and LQKENI. The chain's CDR3 is CASRLEDRAGNEQFF. In DNA, the CDR3 is TGTGCCAGCCGACTCGAGGACAGGGCGGGCAATGAGCAGTTCTTC.

V usage is TRBV6-1 and J usage is TRBJ2-3; D is uncertain. The V and J ends lost 3 bases and 6 bases respectively, with 7 bases between them. Germline V gives CDR1 MNHNS, CDR2 SASEGT. The CDR3 totals 12 residues. CDR3 coding DNA: TGTGCCAGCAGTGACACTCGGGATACGCAGTATTTT. Translated: CASSDTRDTQYF.

This chain links TRBV13 with TRBJ1-2; 10 bases map to TRBD1. The CDR3 loop spans 16 amino acids. Germline V lookup: CDR1 PRHDT, CDR2 FYEKMQ (reference sequence). Trimming took 1 base from V and 2 from J; bases not matched to a gene: 4. CDR3 sequence: CASSLEGTGVNYGYTF. In nucleotides, the CDR3 is TGTGCCAGCAGCTTAGAGGGGACAGGGGTCAACTATGGCTACACCTTC.

The table lists this clonotype with a few counts. DNA for the CDR3: TGTGCCAGCAGCCAAGGTCCGTCAATCTCCTACGAGCAGTACTTC. Protein product: CASSQGPSISYEQYF. V is TRBV3-1 and J is TRBJ2-7; the D is unclear. V was trimmed by 1 base and J by 0 bases, leaving 10 bases between them. CDR1 and CDR2 (germline): LGHDT, YNNKEL (reference sequence). The CDR3 contains 15 residues.

This clonotype showed up just a few times. The chain employs TRBV25-1 and TRBJ2-1; D possibly corresponds to TRBD2 (6 bases). Germline V gene data show CDR1 as MGHDK and CDR2 as SYGVNS. V lost 1 base, J lost 6 bases, and 10 bases lay in between. The CDR3 has 14 amino acids. The CDR3 sequence: CASSEFGEVNEQFF. CDR3 coding DNA: TGTGCCAGCAGTGAATTCGGGGAGGTCAATGAGCAGTTCTTC.

The rearrangement uses TRBV29-1 and TRBJ2-1, with TRBD1 matching 8 bases. With V trimmed by 0 bases and J by 3 bases, 4 bases remained unmatched. The CDR3 covers 15 residues. Germline loops: CDR1 SQVTM, CDR2 ANQGSEA. Written as DNA, the CDR3 is TGCAGCGTTGAAGATCCGGACAGGGTCTACAATGAGCAGTTCTTC. It translates to CSVEDPDRVYNEQFF.

In its sample, this clonotype was seen many times. The rearrangement joins TRBV18 to TRBJ2-7; no reliable D call. From germline, CDR1 is KGHSH and CDR2 LQKENI. V shed 0 bases and J shed 3 bases, with 6 bases lying between them. CDR3 length: 13 residues. CDR3 residues: CASSPPYSYEQYF. The CDR3 DNA reads TGTGCCAGCTCACCACCGTACAGCTACGAGCAGTACTTC. The whole variable domain, filled in from reference TRBV18 and TRBJ2-7, reads NAGVMQNPRHLVRRRGQEARLRCSPMKGHSHVYWYRQLPEEGLKFMVYLQKENIIDESGMPKERFSAEFPKEGPSILRIQQVVRGDSAAYFCASSPPYSYEQYFGPGTRLTVT.

The chain joins TRBV6-1 to TRBJ2-2; 8 bases fit TRBD2. Looked up from germline, CDR1 is MNHNS and CDR2 is SASEGT. With 5 bases clipped from V and 6 bases from J, the junction kept 14 bases outside the gene matches. This CDR3 has 17 amino acids. CDR3 nucleotides: TGTGCCAGCAGTCGTCCCGGGACTAGTATGAGGGCCGGGGAGCTGTTTTTT. Translating it yields CASSRPGTSMRAGELFF.

This clonotype occurred many times. V and J are TRBV20-1 and TRBJ1-5; 7 bases align to TRBD1. J lost 2 bases, V lost 3 bases, and 13 bases had no gene match. CDR1 and CDR2 (germline): DFQATT, SNEGSKA (reference sequence). The CDR3 totals 17 residues. CDR3 DNA: TGCAGTGCTAGCAGACATAAACAGGGGTTTGGCAATCAGCCCCAGCATTTT. Translated: CSASRHKQGFGNQPQHF.

This clonotype was recorded many times. V and J are TRBV7-9 and TRBJ2-5, with 9 bases lining up with TRBD1. The CDR3 is 15 residues long. V shed 4 bases and J 5 bases; nucleotides not matched to a gene: 8. From germline, CDR1 is SEHNR and CDR2 FQNEAQ (reference sequence). CDR3 in DNA: TGTGCCAGCAGCTCCCTGACAGGGGGTTGGGAGACCCAGTACTTC. Amino acids: CASSSLTGGWETQYF.

This clonotype appeared once. The CDR3 protein is CASSLSAASYNEQFF. CDR3 in DNA: TGTGCCAGCAGCTTATCAGCGGCCTCCTACAATGAGCAGTTCTTC. J is TRBJ2-1 and V is TRBV7-6; the D gene is possibly TRBD2 (5 bases). Trimming stripped 2 bases from V and 0 bases from J, with 8 bases between. The V gene's germline CDR1 is SGHVS and CDR2 FNYEAQ. The CDR3 has 15 amino acids.

This clonotype has only a few counts. CDR3 loop: CASSQGLGRRSYEQYF. The CDR3 region has the DNA TGCGCCAGCAGCCAAGGATTAGGGCGTAGGTCCTACGAGCAGTACTTC. J is TRBJ2-7 and V is TRBV4-1; D is ambiguous. CDR1 MGHRA and CDR2 YSYEKL come from the germline V gene. The CDR3 runs 16 residues. Trimming stripped 1 base from V and 1 base from J, with 14 bases between.

This sequence joins TRBV18 and TRBJ2-3, with TRBD2 as a possible D gene (6 bases). Germline V CDR1 and CDR2: KGHSH, LQKENI. V was trimmed by 5 bases and J by 0 bases, leaving 18 bases between them. CDR3 length equals 17 residues. CDR3 sequence reads: CASSSGFGTPSTDTQYF. CDR3 sequence (DNA): TGTGCCAGCTCATCTGGATTCGGGACTCCAAGCACAGATACGCAGTATTTT.

This clonotype came up many times. The chain joins TRBV12-3 or TRBV12-4 to TRBJ2-7; D may be TRBD1 (6 bases). The CDR3 sequence is 13 residues long. Trimming took 5 bases from V and 0 from J, leaving 8 bases between them. The CDR3 region is CASSNRDSYEQYF. The CDR3 DNA reads TGTGCCAGCAGTAACAGGGACTCCTACGAGCAGTACTTC.

This rearrangement joins TRBV20-1 to TRBJ1-5; TRBD1 agrees at 7 bases. The CDR3 has 17 amino acids. V trimming: 2 bases; J trimming: 0 bases; junction bases outside the gene matches: 10. Per the germline V gene, CDR1 is DFQATT and CDR2 is SNEGSKA (reference sequence). The CDR3, as DNA: TGCAGTGCTAGATCCCGGACAGGAGTCTATAGCAATCAGCCCCAGCATTTT. Translation gives CSARSRTGVYSNQPQHF.

This clonotype has a handful of counts. The chain combines TRBV29-1 with TRBJ2-7; 8 nucleotides align to TRBD2. Per germline, CDR1 SQVTM and CDR2 ANQGSEA. Trimming cost V 3 bases and J 0 bases; bases outside gene matches: 10. The CDR3 spans 16 residues. CDR3 bases: TGCAGCGTTGACGGGTTCGGCGGGAGGCCCTCCTACGAGCAGTACTTC. Translating it yields CSVDGFGGRPSYEQYF.

This clonotype was counted a few times. V and J are TRBV7-9 and TRBJ2-1; TRBD2 aligns across 9 bases. From germline, CDR1 is SEHNR and CDR2 FQNEAQ (reference sequence). The length of the CDR3 is 13 residues. The V and J ends lost 8 bases and 4 bases, in that order; junction bases with no gene match: 3. Here the CDR3 DNA reads TGTGCCAGCGAGACTAGCGGTTACAATGAGCAGTTCTTC. Translating gives CASETSGYNEQFF.

This clonotype was seen a handful of times. The chain is built from TRBV15 and TRBJ2-1, with 7 bases lining up with TRBD1. V lost 8 bases to trimming and J lost 5 bases; unmatched junction nucleotides: 6. The CDR3 runs to 13 residues. CDR1 is LNHNV and CDR2 is YYDKDF in the germline V gene (reference sequence). The CDR3, as DNA: TGTGCCACCGCGGACAGGCACAACAATGAGCAGTTCTTC. Translated, it gives CATADRHNNEQFF.

The sample holds a few counts of this clonotype. This sequence joins TRBV7-9 and TRBJ2-7, with 10 bases matching TRBD2. The CDR3 has 17 amino acids. From germline, CDR1 is SEHNR and CDR2 FQNEAQ (reference sequence). Losses at the gene ends were 2 bases for V and 1 base for J; bases not matched to a gene: 8. The CDR3 protein is CASSLISGLAASYEQYF. CDR3 nucleotides: TGTGCCAGCAGCTTAATTTCAGGACTAGCGGCTTCCTACGAGCAGTACTTC. The full variable domain, with the rest looked up from reference TRBV7-9 and TRBJ2-7, is DTGVSQNPRHKITKRGQNVTFRCDPISEHNRLYWYRQTLGQGPEFLTYFQNEAQLEKSRLLSDRFSAERPKGSFSTLEIQRTEQGDSAMYLCASSLISGLAASYEQYFGPGTRLTVT.

This clonotype came up many times. For the CDR3, the DNA is TGTGCCAGCAGCGTAGTGAGTAGCGGGCTCTACAATGAGCAGTTCTTC. Its protein product is CASSVVSSGLYNEQFF. The chain is built from TRBV9 and TRBJ2-1; the match to TRBD2 covers 7 bases. The V and J ends lost 0 bases and 3 bases, in that order; junction bases with no gene match: 6. The length of the CDR3 is 16 residues. The germline gives CDR1 SGDLS, CDR2 YYNGEE.

This rearrangement joins TRBV4-3 to TRBJ2-5; 8 bases align to TRBD2. J gave up 4 bases and V 0 bases, and 10 bases lay outside the gene matches. The CDR3 runs 17 residues. Germline CDR1 is LGHNA and CDR2 is YSLEER. CDR3 sequence reads: CASSQEQAGVGVETQYF. The CDR3 DNA reads as TGCGCCAGCAGCCAAGAGCAAGCGGGAGTAGGAGTAGAGACCCAGTACTTC.